The 25 T cell receptor beta chains presented below share a single source sample, sequenced in a study of blood T cell repertoires in COVID-19 (TCRdb year 2020). The method was the immunoSEQ multiplex PCR assay. TCRdb retrieved this table from immuneACCESS and kept in-frame rearrangements only. Not all clones are present; in checked studies, unresolved V genes account for under half, and no reason is known for the remainder. The sample records over 150,000 clones, about 86% of which are singletons. The top ten clonotypes cover roughly 7% of the sample. The specimen sequenced was peripheral blood. The receptors were sampled from a man aged 45 to 65 with active or convalescent COVID-19.

The table lists this clone with a few counts. The chain combines TRBV7-2 with TRBJ2-5, with TRBD2 matching over 9 bases. CDR3 length: 15 residues. The germline gives CDR1 SGHTA, CDR2 FQGNSA. V lost 4 bases to trimming and J lost 5 bases; unmatched junction nucleotides: 8. Here the CDR3 reads CASSSNGLAKETQYF. The CDR3 nucleotides read TGTGCCAGCAGCTCGAACGGACTAGCGAAGGAGACCCAGTACTTC.

The V call is TRBV7-8, the J call TRBJ2-1; 12 positions match TRBD2. The CDR3 has 16 amino acids. V lost 5 bases to trimming and J lost 10 bases; unmatched junction nucleotides: 12. Germline V gene data show CDR1 as SGHVS and CDR2 as FQNEAQ. CDR3 sequence: CASSAQLAGGGLEQFF. CDR3 DNA: TGTGCCAGCAGCGCGCAACTAGCGGGGGGAGGGTTAGAGCAGTTCTTC.

The chain combines TRBV2 with TRBJ2-3; D gene uncertain. The V and J ends lost 3 bases and 2 bases respectively, with 3 bases between them. CDR1 is SNHLY and CDR2 is FYNNEI in the germline V gene. The CDR3 runs 12 residues. CDR3 sequence (DNA): TGTGCCAGCAGTGACAACACAGATACGCAGTATTTT. It encodes CASSDNTDTQYF.

V is TRBV7-9 and J is TRBJ2-5, with D perhaps matching TRBD2 (6 bases). Germline values: CDR1 SEHNR, CDR2 FQNEAQ (reference sequence). This CDR3 is built from 17 residues. With 1 base removed from V and 5 bases from J, the gap between germline ends came to 20 bases. The CDR3 loop reads CASSLDPRDAPSETQYF. The CDR3 coding sequence is TGTGCCAGCAGCTTAGACCCGCGGGACGCCCCCTCGGAGACCCAGTACTTC.

This clone has only one observation. The chain carries TRBV7-2 and TRBJ2-7, with 9 bases fitting TRBD2. The V and J ends lost 6 bases and 4 bases, in that order; junction bases with no gene match: 10. This CDR3 is 15 amino acids long. Germline CDR1 is SGHTA and CDR2 is FQGNSA. The DNA for the CDR3 is TGTGCCAGCAGGGAATGGCGGGAGGGCCCGTACGAGCAGTACTTC. This encodes CASREWREGPYEQYF.

This clone was detected only a few times. CDR3 loop: CASSFDRGKNIQYF. In DNA, the CDR3 is TGTGCCAGCAGCTTTGACAGGGGGAAAAACATTCAGTACTTC. This chain connects TRBV7-9 to TRBJ2-4; TRBD1 matches 9 bases. J lost 4 bases, V lost 3 bases, and 1 base had no gene match. The CDR3 length is 14 residues. Germline V gives CDR1 SEHNR, CDR2 FQNEAQ (reference sequence).

This chain joins TRBV19 and TRBJ2-4; TRBD1 agrees at 10 bases. V was clipped by 5 bases and J by 1 base; unmatched bases: 8. The CDR3 is 17 residues long. Germline V gene sequence: CDR1 LNHDA, CDR2 SQIVND (reference sequence). CDR3: CASSPGTGAAAKNIQYF. CDR3 bases: TGTGCCAGTAGTCCCGGGACAGGGGCGGCGGCCAAAAACATTCAGTACTTC.

In DNA, the CDR3 is TGTGCCAGCAGGAACAGGGGATTTTTAGAGACCCAGTACTTC. Translation: CASRNRGFLETQYF. The V call is TRBV6-5, the J call TRBJ2-5; 7 bases map to TRBD1. The germline gives CDR1 MNHEY, CDR2 SVGAGI. The junction had 8 bases not matched to a gene; V was cut back by 6 bases and J by 4 bases. The CDR3 is 14 amino acids.

This clone has a single count. The rearrangement joins TRBV5-8 to TRBJ2-6; perhaps TRBD1 as D (6 bases). Germline-derived CDR1 and CDR2 are SGHTS and YDEGEE. V was cut by 4 bases and J by 0 bases, with 8 bases left in between. The CDR3 runs to 15 residues. CDR3 in amino acids: CASSRGTSGANVLTF. CDR3 coding DNA: TGTGCCAGCAGCAGGGGGACCTCTGGGGCCAACGTCCTGACTTTC.

This chain uses TRBV5-8 with TRBJ2-5; 8 positions agree with TRBD1. V was pared by 4 bases and J by 1 base, with 3 bases of the junction left unmatched. Germline CDR1 SGHTS, CDR2 YDEGEE. This CDR3 contains 14 residues. DNA for the CDR3: TGTGCCAGCAGCCTGGACAGGGCCCAAGAGACCCAGTACTTC. Protein: CASSLDRAQETQYF. Complete variable domain (other parts from reference TRBV5-8 and TRBJ2-5): EAGVTQSPTHLIKTRGQQATLRCSPISGHTSVYWYQQALGLGLQFLLWYDEGEERNRGNFPPRFSGRQFPNYSSELNVNALELEDSALYLCASSLDRAQETQYFGPGTRLLVL.

The chain employs TRBV5-4 and TRBJ2-1; a possible D gene is TRBD2 (5 bases). Trimming removed 8 bases from V and 7 bases from J, with 16 bases in between. The CDR3 is made up of 13 amino acids. Germline V gene data show CDR1 as SGHNT and CDR2 as YYREEE (reference sequence). The CDR3 coding sequence is TGTGCCAGTGATAGAGGGCCTGGGAATGAGCAGTTCTTC. This translates into CASDRGPGNEQFF.

The genes are TRBV19 and TRBJ1-6; TRBD1 matches 10 bases. The J segment lost 10 bases and the V segment lost 4 bases, leaving 7 bases of the junction unmatched. The CDR3 is made up of 15 amino acids. Looked up from germline, CDR1 is LNHDA and CDR2 is SQIVND (reference sequence). This CDR3 reads CASSNTGTGDSPLHF. CDR3 coding DNA: TGTGCCAGTAGTAATACCGGGACAGGGGACTCACCCCTCCACTTT.

The chain employs TRBV20-1 and TRBJ2-4; 10 nucleotides agree with TRBD2. Looked up from germline, CDR1 is DFQATT and CDR2 is SNEGSKA (reference sequence). The CDR3 contains 13 residues. V gave up 3 bases and J gave up 6 bases; unmatched junction bases: 2. This CDR3 is CSASRTSGNIQYF. CDR3 in DNA: TGCAGTGCTAGTAGGACTAGCGGAAACATTCAGTACTTC.

This clone showed up just once. The CDR3 DNA reads TGTGCCAGCAGCGCGGGGACAGGGGGAAACACTGAAGCTTTCTTT. Protein product: CASSAGTGGNTEAFF. The gene calls are TRBV9 and TRBJ1-1; 11 bases are shared with TRBD1. The CDR3 is made up of 15 amino acids. CDR1 and CDR2 (germline): SGDLS, YYNGEE. V lost 3 bases and J lost 2; bases outside the gene matches: 3.

This rearrangement joins TRBV2 to TRBJ1-2; D gene ambiguous. Germline loops: CDR1 SNHLY, CDR2 FYNNEI. V was shortened by 3 bases and J by 4 bases, with 6 bases between the two germline ends. The CDR3 is made up of 12 amino acids. The CDR3 DNA sequence: TGTGCCAGCAGTGAGGCTCGCTATGGCTACACCTTC. It encodes CASSEARYGYTF.

The chain combines TRBV6-4 with TRBJ2-1; D is possibly TRBD2 (6 bases). V lost 0 bases, J lost 9 bases, and 12 bases lay in between. The length of the CDR3 is 14 residues. The germline V gene has CDR1 MRHNA and CDR2 SNTAGT. The CDR3 DNA sequence: TGTGCCAGCAGTGACTCCGGGAGCGCTAGTGAGCAGTTCTTC. Translation gives CASSDSGSASEQFF.

This chain uses TRBV5-5 with TRBJ2-2; D not certain. There are 13 residues in the CDR3. The germline V gene has CDR1 SGHKS and CDR2 YYEKEE (reference sequence). V lost 3 bases, J lost 6 bases, and 9 bases lay in between. This chain's CDR3 is CASSSNTPGELFF. In nucleotides, the CDR3 is TGTGCCAGCAGCTCAAACACCCCCGGGGAGCTGTTTTTT.

The V call is TRBV19, the J call TRBJ1-4; no firm D call. Germline V CDR1 and CDR2: LNHDA, SQIVND (reference sequence). V was cut by 9 bases and J by 10 bases, with 15 bases left in between. The CDR3 is made up of 12 amino acids. The CDR3, as DNA: TGTGCCAGCAAAATCGTCAACGGAAAACTGTTTTTT. As protein: CASKIVNGKLFF.

The chain combines TRBV7-9 with TRBJ2-3; D is perhaps TRBD1 (6 bases). The CDR3 loop spans 13 amino acids. The V and J ends lost 4 bases and 4 bases respectively, with 9 bases between them. Looked up from germline, CDR1 is SEHNR and CDR2 is FQNEAQ (reference sequence). The CDR3 sequence is CASSSWTADTQYF. CDR3 bases: TGTGCCAGCAGCTCCTGGACAGCAGATACGCAGTATTTT.

The sample holds a few counts of this clone. The chain is built from TRBV19 and TRBJ2-2, with 14 nucleotides matching TRBD2. CDR1 and CDR2 from the germline V gene are LNHDA and SQIVND (reference sequence). The CDR3 totals 18 residues. V shed 3 bases and J 7 bases; nucleotides not matched to a gene: 10. The chain's CDR3 is CASSIPGLAGVPGGELFF. DNA of the CDR3: TGTGCCAGTAGTATCCCGGGACTAGCGGGAGTTCCAGGCGGGGAGCTGTTTTTT.

The chain joins TRBV7-2 to TRBJ2-7, with 9 bases lining up with TRBD1. Per the germline V gene, CDR1 is SGHTA and CDR2 is FQGNSA. The CDR3 runs 16 residues. V lost 5 bases to trimming and J lost 4 bases; unmatched junction nucleotides: 12. CDR3 in DNA: TGTGCCAGCAGCCCCCTCCCCGGACAGGGGAGGTACGAGCAGTACTTC. Translating it yields CASSPLPGQGRYEQYF. Using reference TRBV7-2 and TRBJ2-7 for the parts outside the CDR3, the full variable domain is GAGVSQSPSNKVTEKGKDVELRCDPISGHTALYWYRQSLGQGLEFLIYFQGNSAPDKSGLPSDRFSAERTGGSVSTLTIQRTQQEDSAVYLCASSPLPGQGRYEQYFGPGTRLTVT.

This chain uses TRBV24-1 with TRBJ2-7; 7 bases are shared with TRBD1. V gave up 3 bases and J gave up 2 bases; unmatched junction bases: 9. CDR3 length: 16 residues. CDR1 and CDR2 from the germline V gene are KGHDR and SFDVKD. DNA for the CDR3: TGTGCCACCAGTGATAGCTCGGGGACAGCGACCTACGAGCAGTACTTC. This codes for CATSDSSGTATYEQYF.

The chain couples TRBV19 to TRBJ1-4; 8 bases line up with TRBD1. Germline loops: CDR1 LNHDA, CDR2 SQIVND (reference sequence). V shed 6 bases and J 0 bases; nucleotides not matched to a gene: 12. There are 18 residues in the CDR3. The CDR3 reads CASRPWATGAATNEKLFF. In nucleotides, the CDR3 is TGTGCCAGTAGGCCTTGGGCGACAGGGGCCGCAACTAATGAAAAACTGTTTTTT. The whole variable domain, filled in from reference TRBV19 and TRBJ1-4, reads DGGITQSPKYLFRKEGQNVTLSCEQNLNHDAMYWYRQDPGQGLRLIYYSQIVNDFQKGDIAEGYSVSREKKESFPLTVTSAQKNPTAFYLCASRPWATGAATNEKLFFGSGTQLSVL.

This clone was picked up a small number of times. The chain couples TRBV18 to TRBJ2-5, with TRBD1 identical over 8 bases. CDR1 is KGHSH and CDR2 is LQKENI in the germline V gene. The CDR3 covers 14 residues. The V and J ends lost 3 bases and 3 bases, in that order; junction bases with no gene match: 3. The CDR3 reads CASSPQGAKETQYF. CDR3 coding DNA: TGTGCCAGCTCACCCCAGGGGGCGAAAGAGACCCAGTACTTC.

This clone was seen a handful of times. V is TRBV6-2 or TRBV6-3 and J is TRBJ2-5, with 10 nucleotides matching TRBD2. The CDR3 is made up of 15 amino acids. V shed 2 bases and J 4 bases; nucleotides not matched to a gene: 4. Germline V gives CDR1 MNHEY, CDR2 SVGEGT. This CDR3 is CASSYRSSGRETQYF. The CDR3 nucleotides are TGTGCCAGCAGTTACCGGTCTAGCGGGAGAGAGACCCAGTACTTC.